These 25 T cell receptor beta chains were sequenced from one sample in a study of T cell responses to AZD1222 COVID-19 vaccine. TCRdb's table, derived via immunoSEQ multiplex PCR, lists solely in-frame clones and lacks some. The sample records around 120,000 clones, more than 85% being singletons. This specimen was peripheral blood, taken on day 0 of AZD1222 vaccination. The source of these receptors is an adult in good health.

The chain recombines TRBV6-2 or TRBV6-3 with TRBJ2-7; D gene uncertain. Trimming took 2 bases from V and 3 from J, leaving 5 bases between them. The CDR3 length is 12 residues. Germline loops: CDR1 MNHEY, CDR2 SVGEGT. For the CDR3, the DNA is TGTGCCAGCAGTTACAAGGTCTACGAGCAGTACTTC. Translating gives CASSYKVYEQYF.

This clone was recorded only once. The chain uses TRBV6-2 or TRBV6-3 and TRBJ2-7, with no clear D. V lost 0 bases to trimming and J lost 0 bases, with 9 bases between them. The CDR3 runs to 15 residues. The germline CDR1 and CDR2 sequences are MNHEY and SVGEGT. The CDR3 loop is CASSYSSLSSYEQYF. The DNA of the CDR3 is TGTGCCAGCAGTTACTCGAGCCTTAGCTCCTACGAGCAGTACTTC.

The V call is TRBV3-1 (or the pseudogene TRBV3-2), the J call TRBJ2-5, with 10 bases fitting TRBD2. Germline lookup yields CDR1 LGHDT and CDR2 YNNKEL (reference sequence). The CDR3 runs 14 residues. The V and J ends lost 4 bases and 5 bases, in that order; junction bases with no gene match: 4. The CDR3 nucleotides are TGTGCCAGCAGCCGCGCACTAGCGGGGGAGACCCAGTACTTC. This gives the protein CASSRALAGETQYF.

CDR3 residues: CASSPGQRRFSGAFF. CDR3 bases: TGTGCCAGCTCACCGGGACAGCGGAGATTTAGTGGAGCTTTCTTT. J is TRBJ1-1 and V is TRBV18, with TRBD1 matching over 7 bases. CDR3 length: 15 residues. Germline lookup yields CDR1 KGHSH and CDR2 LQKENI. With V trimmed by 3 bases and J by 10 bases, 14 bases remained unmatched.

This rearrangement joins TRBV5-6 to TRBJ2-1, with 7 positions matching TRBD1. The CDR3 is made up of 14 amino acids. With 3 bases clipped from V and 10 bases from J, the junction kept 10 bases outside the gene matches. In germline, CDR1 is SGHDT, CDR2 YYEEEE. The CDR3 nucleotides read TGTGCCAGCAGCTGGGGGACAGCCGTGGGGGAGCAGTTCTTC. Its protein product is CASSWGTAVGEQFF.

The V call is TRBV5-8, the J call TRBJ1-2; the D gene is possibly TRBD1 (5 bases). The V gene's germline CDR1 is SGHTS and CDR2 YDEGEE. V lost 1 base and J 5 bases, leaving 9 bases between the germline ends. The CDR3 extends over 13 amino acids. This chain's CDR3 is CASSLKGMYGYTF. CDR3 bases: TGTGCCAGCAGCTTGAAGGGGATGTATGGCTACACCTTC.

The CDR3 DNA reads TGTGCCAGCAGCCAGGACAGGGGTCGCGAGCAGTACTTC. It codes for CASSQDRGREQYF. The gene calls are TRBV7-2 and TRBJ2-7, with 9 bases that match TRBD1. J was trimmed by 6 bases and V by 5 bases; bases with no gene match: 5. This CDR3 region has 13 residues. Germline CDR1 SGHTA, CDR2 FQGNSA.

The chain recombines TRBV6-1 with TRBJ2-7; no reliable D call. The CDR3 is 14 amino acids. Germline lookup yields CDR1 MNHNS and CDR2 SASEGT. V lost 1 base, J lost 4 bases, and 11 bases lay in between. CDR3: CASSEVNLAYEQYF. The CDR3 nucleotides read TGTGCCAGCAGTGAAGTAAACCTGGCTTACGAGCAGTACTTC.

The CDR3 DNA follows: TGTGCCAGCAGCTTGGGACAGGGGGCCTACGAGCAGTACTTC. Encoded protein: CASSLGQGAYEQYF. The rearrangement joins TRBV5-6 to TRBJ2-7; TRBD1 agrees at 9 bases. CDR3 length: 14 amino acids. Germline V gene sequence: CDR1 SGHDT, CDR2 YYEEEE. With 0 bases clipped from V and 2 bases from J, the junction kept 0 bases outside the gene matches.

V gene TRBV9 combines with J gene TRBJ1-1, with D tentatively TRBD1 (5 bases). Trimming removed 0 bases at V and 0 bases at J, with 9 bases between. The germline V gene encodes CDR1 SGDLS and CDR2 YYNGEE. This CDR3 region has 15 residues. CDR3 sequence (DNA): TGTGCCAGCAGCGTAGCGGGGGGTCTGAACACTGAAGCTTTCTTT. It translates to CASSVAGGLNTEAFF.

This chain uses TRBV3-1 (or the pseudogene TRBV3-2) with TRBJ2-7, with a tentative D call TRBD1 (5 bases). Trimming took 4 bases from V and 0 from J, leaving 13 bases between them. CDR1 LGHDT and CDR2 YNNKEL come from the germline V gene (reference sequence). The CDR3 has 15 residues. CDR3 loop: CASSRKGPSSYEQYF. CDR3 sequence (DNA): TGTGCCAGCAGCCGAAAGGGGCCGAGCTCCTACGAGCAGTACTTC.

This chain joins TRBV28 and TRBJ1-5; D not resolved. Looked up from germline, CDR1 is MDHEN and CDR2 is SYDVKM. The CDR3 runs to 14 residues. Trimming took off 2 bases at V and 4 bases at J, with 9 bases between the two ends. The CDR3 spells CASSLELLNQPQHF. The CDR3 DNA reads TGTGCCAGCAGTTTAGAGCTACTAAATCAGCCCCAGCATTTT.

J is TRBJ1-2 and V is TRBV12-3 or TRBV12-4; 9 bases are shared with TRBD1. The CDR3 spans 13 residues. Trimming took 6 bases from V and 4 from J; bases not matched to a gene: 3. This chain's CDR3 is CASRGTGIYGYTF. CDR3 in DNA: TGTGCCAGCAGGGGGACAGGGATCTATGGCTACACCTTC.

This chain links TRBV11-3 with TRBJ2-3, with D unresolved. Per germline, CDR1 SGHNT and CDR2 YENEEA. V was cut by 1 base and J by 1 base, with 9 bases left in between. This CDR3 region has 15 residues. In nucleotides, the CDR3 is TGTGCCAGCAGCTTAGCCGTTGGGCGCACAGATACGCAGTATTTT. This sequence encodes CASSLAVGRTDTQYF.

In its sample, this clone was seen once. The gene calls are TRBV7-2 and TRBJ1-3, with D perhaps matching TRBD1 (5 bases). In germline, CDR1 is SGHTA, CDR2 FQGNSA. The CDR3 runs 15 residues. Trimming took 1 base from V and 0 from J, leaving 7 bases between them. CDR3 sequence reads: CASSLEGFSGNTIYF. The CDR3 coding sequence is TGTGCCAGCAGCTTAGAGGGGTTCTCTGGAAACACCATATATTTT.

The chain recombines TRBV19 with TRBJ1-2; 7 nucleotides align to TRBD1. V was clipped by 6 bases and J by 1 base; unmatched bases: 11. CDR1 is LNHDA and CDR2 is SQIVND in the germline V gene (reference sequence). The CDR3 contains 16 residues. Here the CDR3 reads CASRPTGTSVNYGYTF. In DNA form, the CDR3 reads TGTGCCAGTAGACCGACAGGGACCTCCGTTAACTATGGCTACACCTTC.

This clone has a handful of counts. The gene calls are TRBV6-4 and TRBJ2-3, with D perhaps matching TRBD1 (6 bases). V lost 0 bases, J lost 2 bases, and 9 bases lay in between. The CDR3 length is 15 residues. Germline V CDR1 and CDR2: MRHNA, SNTAGT. CDR3 region: CASSDSNRDTDTQYF. Written as DNA, the CDR3 is TGTGCCAGCAGTGACTCTAACAGGGACACAGATACGCAGTATTTT.

This clone is classed as medium-sized. CDR3: CASSQGVRDSYNEQFF. The CDR3, as DNA: TGTGCCAGCAGCCAAGGGGTCAGGGACTCCTACAATGAGCAGTTCTTC. This sequence joins TRBV3-1 (or the pseudogene TRBV3-2) and TRBJ2-1; D is perhaps TRBD1 (5 bases). Germline-derived CDR1 and CDR2 are LGHDT and YNNKEL (reference sequence). V shed 1 base and J shed 0 bases, with 10 bases lying between them. The CDR3 runs 16 residues.

The chain combines TRBV4-1 with TRBJ1-3, with TRBD1 matching over 8 bases. CDR3 size: 13 residues. V shed 8 bases and J 8 bases; nucleotides not matched to a gene: 8. The germline gives CDR1 MGHRA, CDR2 YSYEKL. The CDR3 sequence: CASATGVIDTIYF. DNA of the CDR3: TGCGCCAGCGCGACAGGGGTTATAGACACCATATATTTT.

The rearrangement uses TRBV6-1 and TRBJ2-2, with D tentatively TRBD1 (6 bases). V lost 2 bases and J 2 bases, leaving 12 bases between the germline ends. The CDR3 extends over 16 amino acids. Per germline, CDR1 MNHNS and CDR2 SASEGT. This CDR3 reads CASSERPGANTGELFF. DNA for the CDR3: TGTGCCAGCAGTGAAAGGCCAGGGGCTAACACCGGGGAGCTGTTTTTT.

The chain employs TRBV10-3 and TRBJ1-5; D is perhaps TRBD1 (6 bases). The CDR3 extends over 13 amino acids. Germline-derived CDR1 and CDR2 are ENHRY and SYGVKD. Deletions cut 4 bases from V and 7 bases from J, with 11 bases between. This CDR3 reads CAISGGAQQPQHF. DNA for the CDR3: TGTGCCATCAGTGGGGGGGCCCAGCAGCCCCAGCATTTT.

This clone has only one observation. The J gene is TRBJ1-6, the V gene TRBV4-3, with 7 positions matching TRBD1. The germline CDR1 and CDR2 sequences are LGHNA and YSLEER. After removal of 0 bases from V and 10 bases from J, the junction contained 15 bases not matched to a gene. The CDR3 runs 18 residues. Written as DNA, the CDR3 is TGCGCCAGCAGCCAAGATCCCCACCGACAGGGAACGAACTCACCCCTCCACTTT. This sequence encodes CASSQDPHRQGTNSPLHF.

The gene calls are TRBV5-3 and TRBJ1-5; D is undetermined. TRBV5-3 has ORF status, its function being uncertain. The germline V and J ends were trimmed by 4 bases and 9 bases, with 14 bases remaining between them. The CDR3 spans 13 residues. CDR3 DNA sequence: TGTGCCAGAAGCGATACCCCGGGCCCGCCCCAGCATTTT. Its translation is CARSDTPGPPQHF.

The chain employs TRBV4-3 and TRBJ2-6, with 7 bases that match TRBD1. Germline loops: CDR1 LGHNA, CDR2 YSLEER. The V and J ends lost 0 bases and 2 bases, in that order; junction bases with no gene match: 1. This CDR3 has 16 residues. Here the CDR3 reads CASSQETGTGANVLTF. The DNA for the CDR3 is TGCGCCAGCAGCCAAGAGACAGGGACTGGGGCCAACGTCCTGACTTTC.

The rearrangement links TRBV7-8 to TRBJ1-4; TRBD1 matches at 7 bases. This CDR3 is 17 amino acids long. Trimming cost V 5 bases and J 1 base; bases outside gene matches: 10. Germline V gene lookup returns CDR1 SGHVS and CDR2 FQNEAQ. In DNA form, the CDR3 reads TGTGCCAGCAGCATCAGACAGGGAGGGGTAACTAATGAAAAACTGTTTTTT. Protein sequence: CASSIRQGGVTNEKLFF.